The rows below give T cell receptor beta chains drawn from one sample of a study of cytomegalovirus exposure and HLA in healthy donors. Libraries were prepared by immunoSEQ multiplex PCR; TCRdb keeps only in-frame clonotypes and omits some of them. The repertoire has approximately 100,000 clones, around 88% of them found once; the top ten carry roughly 4%. The specimen sequenced was PBMCs. All receptors derive from a woman aged 25 to 39 in good health and CMV-seronegative. Each CDR3 is given with its conserved first and last residue. Only some rows state a clone size, as once, few, many or a class for expanded clones.

v_call	j_call	clone_size	cdr3_aa
TRBV4-1	TRBJ2-7	.	CASSQDGIGYEQYF
TRBV7-9	TRBJ2-3	.	CASGRGGTDTQYF
TRBV6-5	TRBJ1-2	many	CASRHGTGTRGGYTF
TRBV5-1	TRBJ2-7	.	CASSVLAGESYEQYF
TRBV5-1	TRBJ2-5	.	CASSHKLIQDAQYF
TRBV7-7	TRBJ2-5	.	CASSDGQGALETQYF
TRBV4-1	TRBJ2-2	.	CASSRSQRDRNTGELFF
TRBV7-9	TRBJ2-7	.	CASSPGPGQESYEQYF
TRBV7-9	TRBJ2-7	few	CASRRTGMAYEQYF
TRBV7-2	TRBJ1-2	many	CASSLVQGVGYTF
TRBV28	TRBJ2-7	medium-sized	CASTKVRGLHYEQYF
TRBV6-1	TRBJ1-2	.	CASNPGQGGYGYTF
TRBV10-3	TRBJ2-7	.	CAISLQGEIYEQYF
TRBV5-1	TRBJ2-5	.	CASSLIPQLGGETQYF
TRBV6-5	TRBJ1-1	few	CASSPRATIGAFF
TRBV18	TRBJ1-5	.	CASSLTFKQPQHF
TRBV7-9	TRBJ2-7	.	CASSSFDRANEQYF
TRBV7-3	TRBJ2-1	.	CASSPQAPAGEQFF
TRBV5-1	TRBJ2-5	few	CASSWLGRGETQYF
TRBV5-1	TRBJ2-3	.	CASTRDGTQYF
TRBV7-2	TRBJ2-7	.	CASSLLIHEQYF
TRBV5-8	TRBJ1-6	once	CASSLGVWDRGSTLHF
TRBV5-4	TRBJ1-2	.	CASSADRSLPGGYTF
TRBV5-1	TRBJ2-1	.	CASSRQTFYNEQFF
TRBV27	TRBJ2-3	.	CASTPLAGGTDTQYF
TRBV6-1	TRBJ2-3	.	CASREWSSPTDTQYF
TRBV7-9	TRBJ1-2	once	CASSQRTGLYGYTF
TRBV19	TRBJ2-7	.	CASKGDSYEQYF
TRBV6-5	TRBJ1-6	.	CASGQGNSPLHF
TRBV6-1	TRBJ1-2	.	CASSDFRVVF
TRBV4-2	TRBJ2-7	.	CASSQFQGAEQYF
TRBV7-6	TRBJ1-1	.	CASSLAQGVSGAFF
TRBV28	TRBJ1-4	.	CASSGGGNEKLFF
TRBV25-1	TRBJ2-3	.	CASGPPGQVTDTQYF
TRBV15	TRBJ1-1	.	CATSRAGTDAFF
TRBV7-2	TRBJ2-7	.	CASSLGLDEQYF
TRBV6-5	TRBJ1-2	few	CASRAANYGYTF
TRBV25-1	TRBJ2-7	.	CASARTGPFEQYF
TRBV7-8	TRBJ2-2	.	CASSLASGGVNTGELFF
TRBV19	TRBJ1-1	.	CATRLDSVNTEAFF
TRBV19	TRBJ1-2	.	CASSIKAGTVYGYTF
TRBV18	TRBJ2-3	.	CASSPPNRGESTDTQYF
TRBV5-1	TRBJ2-7	.	CASSLLAGSSYEQYF
TRBV18	TRBJ2-2	.	CASSPGGNTGELFF
TRBV27	TRBJ1-2	once	CASSPNVGQGGYTF
TRBV29-1	TRBJ2-7	.	CSVASGAYEQYF
TRBV2	TRBJ2-1	once	CASSSAGHNEQFF
TRBV11-2	TRBJ2-3	.	CASSQATDTQYF
TRBV9	TRBJ2-3	.	CASRPPGGVSDTQYF
TRBV5-4	TRBJ1-1	.	CAFYRRAMNTEAFF
TRBV5-6	TRBJ2-6	.	CASSFHSGTGANVLTF
TRBV7-9	TRBJ2-1	.	CASSSPRDRGDYNEQFF
TRBV27	TRBJ2-5	.	CASSLSSRGGGETQYF
TRBV27	TRBJ1-2	.	CASSPGQGVNYGYTF
TRBV9	TRBJ2-7	once	CASSEGLAASYEQYF
TRBV29-1	TRBJ2-7	.	CSVDLGSSYEQYF